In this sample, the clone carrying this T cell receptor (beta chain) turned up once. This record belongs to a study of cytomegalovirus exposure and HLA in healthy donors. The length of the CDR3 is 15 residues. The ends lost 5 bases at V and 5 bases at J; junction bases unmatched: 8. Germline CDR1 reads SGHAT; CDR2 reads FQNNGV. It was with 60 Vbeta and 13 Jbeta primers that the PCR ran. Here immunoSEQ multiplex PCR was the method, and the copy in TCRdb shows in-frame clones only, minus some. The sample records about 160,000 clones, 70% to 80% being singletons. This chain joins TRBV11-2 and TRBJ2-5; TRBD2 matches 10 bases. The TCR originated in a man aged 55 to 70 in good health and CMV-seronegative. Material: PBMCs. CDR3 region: CASSPGLASWETQYF. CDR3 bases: TGTGCCAGCAGCCCGGGACTAGCGAGTTGGGAGACCCAGTACTTC.